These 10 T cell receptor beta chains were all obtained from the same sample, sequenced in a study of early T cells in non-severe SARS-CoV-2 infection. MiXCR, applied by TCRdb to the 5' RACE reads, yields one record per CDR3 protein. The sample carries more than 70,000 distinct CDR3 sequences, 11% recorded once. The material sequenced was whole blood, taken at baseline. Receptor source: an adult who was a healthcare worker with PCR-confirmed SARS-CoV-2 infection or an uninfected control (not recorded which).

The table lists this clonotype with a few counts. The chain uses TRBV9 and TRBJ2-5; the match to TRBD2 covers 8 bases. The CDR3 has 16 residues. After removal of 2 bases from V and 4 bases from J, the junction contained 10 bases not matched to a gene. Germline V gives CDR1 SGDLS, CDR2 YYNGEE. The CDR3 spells CASSVNTGTRGETQYF. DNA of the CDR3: TGTGCCAGCAGCGTTAATACTGGGACTAGGGGAGAGACCCAGTACTTC.

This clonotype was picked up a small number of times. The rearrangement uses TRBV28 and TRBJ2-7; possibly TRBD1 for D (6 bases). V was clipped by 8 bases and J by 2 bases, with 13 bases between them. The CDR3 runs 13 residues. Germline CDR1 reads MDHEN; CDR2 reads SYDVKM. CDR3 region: CASLDRLTYEQYF. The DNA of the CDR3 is TGTGCCAGCCTAGACAGGCTGACCTACGAGCAGTACTTC.

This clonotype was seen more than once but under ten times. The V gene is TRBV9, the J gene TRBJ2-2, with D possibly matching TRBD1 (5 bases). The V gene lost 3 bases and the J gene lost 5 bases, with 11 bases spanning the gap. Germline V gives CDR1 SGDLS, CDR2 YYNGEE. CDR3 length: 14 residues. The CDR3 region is CASSGGQNTGELFF. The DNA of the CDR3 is TGTGCCAGCAGCGGCGGACAAAATACCGGGGAGCTGTTTTTT.

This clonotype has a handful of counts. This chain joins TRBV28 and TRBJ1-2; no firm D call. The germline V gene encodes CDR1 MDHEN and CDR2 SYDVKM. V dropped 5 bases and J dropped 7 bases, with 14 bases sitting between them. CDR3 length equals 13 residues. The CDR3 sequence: CASSTPQVSGYTF. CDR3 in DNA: TGTGCCAGCAGTACCCCCCAGGTATCTGGCTACACCTTC.

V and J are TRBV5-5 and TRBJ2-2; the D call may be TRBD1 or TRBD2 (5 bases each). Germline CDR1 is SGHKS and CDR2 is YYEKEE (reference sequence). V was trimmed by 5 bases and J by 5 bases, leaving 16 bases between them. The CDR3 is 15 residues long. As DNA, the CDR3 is TGTGCCAGCAGTACGGGGCAACATGAGACCGGGGAGCTGTTTTTT. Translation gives CASSTGQHETGELFF. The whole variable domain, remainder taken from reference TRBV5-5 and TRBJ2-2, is DAGVTQSPTHLIKTRGQQVTLRCSPISGHKSVSWYQQVLGQGPQFIFQYYEKEERGRGNFPDRFSARQFPNYSSELNVNALLLGDSALYLCASSTGQHETGELFFGEGSRLTVL.

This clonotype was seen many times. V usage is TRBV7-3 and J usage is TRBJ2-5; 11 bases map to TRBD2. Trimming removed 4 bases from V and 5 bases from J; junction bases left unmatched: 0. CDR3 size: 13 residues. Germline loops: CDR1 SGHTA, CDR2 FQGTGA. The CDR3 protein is CASSWTSGETQYF. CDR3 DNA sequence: TGTGCCAGCAGCTGGACTAGCGGGGAGACCCAGTACTTC. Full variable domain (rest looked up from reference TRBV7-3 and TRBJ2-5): GAGVSQTPSNKVTEKGKYVELRCDPISGHTALYWYRQSLGQGPEFLIYFQGTGAADDSGLPNDRFFAVRPEGSVSTLKIQRTERGDSAVYLCASSWTSGETQYFGPGTRLLVL.

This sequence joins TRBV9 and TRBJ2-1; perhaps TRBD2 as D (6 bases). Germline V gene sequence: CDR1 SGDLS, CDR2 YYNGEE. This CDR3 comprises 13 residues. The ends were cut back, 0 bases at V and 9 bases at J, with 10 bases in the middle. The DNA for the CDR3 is TGTGCCAGCAGCGTAGCCGGGAGAGGTGAGCAGTTCTTC. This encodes CASSVAGRGEQFF.

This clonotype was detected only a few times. DNA of the CDR3: TGTGCCAGCACTGCAGGCCCTGGAAACACCATATATTTT. This gives the protein CASTAGPGNTIYF. V usage is TRBV6-1 and J usage is TRBJ1-3; unclear D gene. Trimming pared 7 bases from V and 2 bases from J, leaving 9 bases between. Germline assignment: CDR1 MNHNS and CDR2 SASEGT. The CDR3 is 13 amino acids.

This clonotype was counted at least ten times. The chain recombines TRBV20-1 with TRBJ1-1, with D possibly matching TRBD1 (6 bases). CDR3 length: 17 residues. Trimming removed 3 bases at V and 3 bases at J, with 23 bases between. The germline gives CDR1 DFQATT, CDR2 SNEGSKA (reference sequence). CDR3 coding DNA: TGCAGTGCTAGTAAGTGGTCCGGGGGCAAGTTCGACACTGAAGCTTTCTTT. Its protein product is CSASKWSGGKFDTEAFF.

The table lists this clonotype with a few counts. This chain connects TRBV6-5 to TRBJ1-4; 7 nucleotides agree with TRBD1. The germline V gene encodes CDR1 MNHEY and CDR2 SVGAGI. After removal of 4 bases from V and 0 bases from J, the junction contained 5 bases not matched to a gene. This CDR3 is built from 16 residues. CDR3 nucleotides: TGTGCCAGCAGTTCCCCCAGGGGGGCAACTAATGAAAAACTGTTTTTT. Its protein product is CASSSPRGATNEKLFF.